One and the same sample provided the 6 T cell receptor beta chains below, sequenced in a study of blood T cell repertoires in COVID-19. Clones were read by immunoSEQ multiplex PCR, and TCRdb kept only the in-frame ones, dropping some. The sample includes about 400,000 clones, 70% to 90% seen only once; the top ten take 0.95% to 1.5%. Sequencing used peripheral blood. The receptor source for this set is a man aged 40-49 years with acute or convalescent COVID-19.

The gene calls are TRBV5-8 and TRBJ1-5; no reliable D call. With 4 bases removed from V and 0 bases from J, the gap between germline ends came to 14 bases. The CDR3 consists of 16 residues. CDR1 is SGHTS and CDR2 is YDEGEE in the germline V gene. The DNA for the CDR3 is TGTGCCAGCAGCGCTGCTTGGAGTTATAGCAATCAGCCCCAGCATTTT. It is translated as CASSAAWSYSNQPQHF.

The V call is TRBV28, the J call TRBJ1-5; the D is unclear. CDR3 length: 10 residues. Germline CDR1 MDHEN, CDR2 SYDVKM. V lost 10 bases to trimming and J lost 5 bases, with 6 bases between them. CDR3 region: CATSDQPQHF. CDR3 bases: TGTGCCACCAGCGATCAGCCCCAGCATTTT. Variable domain in full (rest from reference TRBV28 and TRBJ1-5): DVKVTQSSRYLVKRTGEKVFLECVQDMDHENMFWYRQDPGLGLRLIYFSYDVKMKEKGDIPEGYSVSREKKERFSLILESASTNQTSMYLCATSDQPQHFGDGTRLSIL.

The chain is built from TRBV27 and TRBJ2-1; 12 positions agree with TRBD2. Trimming removed 3 bases from V and 4 bases from J; junction bases left unmatched: 7. The CDR3 has 17 amino acids. Looked up from germline, CDR1 is MNHEY and CDR2 is SMNVEV (reference sequence). The CDR3 loop reads CASSFPTTSGRYNEQFF. In nucleotides, the CDR3 is TGTGCCAGCAGTTTTCCTACGACTAGCGGGAGATACAATGAGCAGTTCTTC.

This clone was recorded once. This chain links TRBV10-3 with TRBJ1-5; the D gene is possibly TRBD1 (6 bases). The CDR3 totals 12 residues. Deletions cut 5 bases from V and 4 bases from J, with 6 bases between. Germline-derived CDR1 and CDR2 are ENHRY and SYGVKD. The CDR3 reads CAISTGNQPQHF. As DNA, the CDR3 is TGTGCCATCAGTACAGGGAATCAGCCCCAGCATTTT.

This clone was counted between two and nine times. The gene calls are TRBV7-9 and TRBJ2-5, with a weak D call TRBD2 (5 bases). V was shortened by 3 bases and J by 2 bases, with 10 bases between the two germline ends. The germline V gene has CDR1 SEHNR and CDR2 FQNEAQ (reference sequence). The length of the CDR3 is 14 residues. CDR3 sequence reads: CASSFGGLQETQYF. As DNA, the CDR3 is TGTGCCAGCAGCTTTGGCGGGCTGCAAGAGACCCAGTACTTC.

The J gene is TRBJ2-1, the V gene TRBV2; 8 positions agree with TRBD1. Losses at the gene ends were 8 bases for V and 4 bases for J; bases not matched to a gene: 4. The V gene's germline CDR1 is SNHLY and CDR2 FYNNEI. The CDR3 contains 13 residues. DNA of the CDR3: TGTGCCAGCTACACAGGGGGGTACAATGAGCAGTTCTTC. Translating gives CASYTGGYNEQFF.